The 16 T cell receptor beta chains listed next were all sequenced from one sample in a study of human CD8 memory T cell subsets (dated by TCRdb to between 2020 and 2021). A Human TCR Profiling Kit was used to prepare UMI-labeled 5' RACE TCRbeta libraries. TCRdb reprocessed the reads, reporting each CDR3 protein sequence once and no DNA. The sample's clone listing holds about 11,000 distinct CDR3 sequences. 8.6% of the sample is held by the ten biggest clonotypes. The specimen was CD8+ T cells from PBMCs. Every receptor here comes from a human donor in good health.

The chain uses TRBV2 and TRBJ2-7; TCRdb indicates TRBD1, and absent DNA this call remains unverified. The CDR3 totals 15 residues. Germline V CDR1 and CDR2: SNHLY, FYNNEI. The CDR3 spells CASSEILRAPDEQYF.

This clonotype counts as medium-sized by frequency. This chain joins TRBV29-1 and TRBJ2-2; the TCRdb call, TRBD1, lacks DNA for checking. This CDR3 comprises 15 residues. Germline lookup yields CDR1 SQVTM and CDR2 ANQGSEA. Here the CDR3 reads CSALLQGVNTGELFF.

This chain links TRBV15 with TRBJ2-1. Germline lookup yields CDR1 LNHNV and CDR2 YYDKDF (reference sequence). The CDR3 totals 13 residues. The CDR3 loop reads CATSITASSEQFF.

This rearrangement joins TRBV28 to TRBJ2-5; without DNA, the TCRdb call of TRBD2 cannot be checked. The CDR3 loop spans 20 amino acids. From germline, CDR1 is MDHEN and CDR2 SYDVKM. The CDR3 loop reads CASSTTIQIWGEHTALTQYF.

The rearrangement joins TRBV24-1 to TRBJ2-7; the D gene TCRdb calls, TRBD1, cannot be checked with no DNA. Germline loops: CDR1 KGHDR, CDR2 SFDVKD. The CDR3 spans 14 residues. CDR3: CATSDPETGYEQYF.

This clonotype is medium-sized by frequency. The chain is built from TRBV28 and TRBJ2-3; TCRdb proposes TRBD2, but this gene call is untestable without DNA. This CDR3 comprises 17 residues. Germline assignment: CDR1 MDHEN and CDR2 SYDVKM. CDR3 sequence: CASSSPASGGNTDTQYF.

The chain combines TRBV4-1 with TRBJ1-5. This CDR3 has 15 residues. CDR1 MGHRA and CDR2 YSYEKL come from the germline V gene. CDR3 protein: CASSQGLRSNQPQHF.

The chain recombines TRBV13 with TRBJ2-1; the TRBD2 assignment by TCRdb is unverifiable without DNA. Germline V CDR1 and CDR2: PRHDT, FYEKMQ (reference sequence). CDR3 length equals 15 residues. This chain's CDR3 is CASSPEGSSYNEQFF. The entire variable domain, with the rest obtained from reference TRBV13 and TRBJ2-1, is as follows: AAGVIQSPRHLIKEKRETATLKCYPIPRHDTVYWYQQGPGQDPQFLISFYEKMQSDKGSIPDRFSAQQFSDYHSELNMSSLELGDSALYFCASSPEGSSYNEQFFGPGTRLTVL.

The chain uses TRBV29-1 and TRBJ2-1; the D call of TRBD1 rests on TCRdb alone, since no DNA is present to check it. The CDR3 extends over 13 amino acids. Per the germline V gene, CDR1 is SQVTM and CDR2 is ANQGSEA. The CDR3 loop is CSVRGGLYNEQFF.

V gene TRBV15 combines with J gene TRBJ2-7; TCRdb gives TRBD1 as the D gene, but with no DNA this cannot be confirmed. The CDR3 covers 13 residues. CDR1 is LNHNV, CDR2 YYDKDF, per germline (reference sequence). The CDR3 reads CATSDGQSYEQYF.

This CDR3 is CASAGELSSTDTQYF. This rearrangement joins TRBV7-9 to TRBJ2-3; absent DNA, TCRdb's TRBD2 call cannot be checked. Germline assignment: CDR1 SEHNR and CDR2 FQNEAQ (reference sequence). The CDR3 consists of 15 residues.

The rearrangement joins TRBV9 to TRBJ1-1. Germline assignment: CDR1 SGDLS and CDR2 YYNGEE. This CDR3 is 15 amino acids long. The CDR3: CASSPRGLMNTEAFF.

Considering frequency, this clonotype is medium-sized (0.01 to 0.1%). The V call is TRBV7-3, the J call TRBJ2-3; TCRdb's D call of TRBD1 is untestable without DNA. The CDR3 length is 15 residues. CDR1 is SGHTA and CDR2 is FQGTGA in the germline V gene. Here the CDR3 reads CASSLWTGGLDTQYF.

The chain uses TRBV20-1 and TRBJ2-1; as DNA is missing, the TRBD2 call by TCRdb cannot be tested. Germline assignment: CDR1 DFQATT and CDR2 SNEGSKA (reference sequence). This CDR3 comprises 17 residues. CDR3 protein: CSASGLAGGPVVDEQFF.

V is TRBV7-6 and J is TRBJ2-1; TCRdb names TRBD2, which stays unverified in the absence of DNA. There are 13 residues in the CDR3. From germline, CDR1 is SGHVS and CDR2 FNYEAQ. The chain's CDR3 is CASSAGGPEEQFF.

The CDR3 sequence: CASSYRDGYEQYF. The V gene is TRBV7-2, the J gene TRBJ2-7; TCRdb lists TRBD1, though no DNA is available to test this call. The CDR3 is made up of 13 amino acids. The V gene's germline CDR1 is SGHTA and CDR2 FQGNSA.